These T cell receptor beta chains were read from a single sample in a study of control samples from healthy donors and cancer patients. Assay: immunoSEQ multiplex PCR; the TCRdb copy retains only in-frame clones and omits some. The sample includes under 55,000 clones, 91% of them seen just once. Sample: PBMCs. All receptors come from a woman aged 40-49 years with head and neck cancer. CDR3s include the opening cysteine and the closing phenylalanine or tryptophan. D genes are given only for firm matches. Some rows have no size entry. The others give once, few or many, or a class for an expanded clone.

size,V,D,J,CDR3,DNA
NA,TRBV11-1,NA,TRBJ2-1,CASSYGQYNEQFF,TGTGCCAGCAGCTACGGACAGTACAATGAGCAGTTCTTC
once,TRBV28,NA,TRBJ1-1,CASSPPEGVDTEAFF,TGTGCCAGCTCTCCGCCAGAGGGTGTGGACACTGAAGCTTTCTTT
once,TRBV19,TRBD1,TRBJ1-2,CASTQGRGQSNYGYTF,TGTGCCAGTACCCAGGGGCGGGGACAGTCTAACTATGGCTACACCTTC
NA,TRBV19,TRBD1,TRBJ2-7,CASSGTGDDEQYF,TGTGCCAGCTCCGGGACAGGGGACGACGAGCAGTACTTC
NA,TRBV10-3,NA,TRBJ2-3,CAISDPVGGPTDTQYF,TGTGCCATCAGTGATCCTGTAGGGGGGCCAACAGATACGCAGTATTTT
NA,TRBV6-1,TRBD2,TRBJ2-5,CASSELAGGQETQYF,TGTGCCAGCAGTGAACTAGCGGGAGGGCAAGAGACCCAGTACTTC
NA,TRBV5-8,NA,TRBJ1-1,CASSFLLVTEAFF,TGTGCCAGCAGCTTTTTACTGGTCACTGAAGCTTTCTTT
NA,TRBV24-1,NA,TRBJ1-2,CATSDGGLGGYTF,TGTGCCACCAGTGATGGGGGTCTAGGGGGCTACACCTTC
NA,TRBV19,NA,TRBJ1-2,CASSSTLEGGYTF,TGTGCCAGTAGTAGCACTTTAGAGGGTGGCTACACCTTC
NA,TRBV18,TRBD2,TRBJ2-7,CASSLGLAEEQYF,TGTGCCAGCTCACTTGGACTAGCCGAGGAGCAGTACTTC
NA,TRBV24-1,NA,TRBJ2-7,CATSEGYEQYF,TGTGCCACCAGTGAGGGATACGAGCAGTACTTC
NA,TRBV7-9,TRBD1,TRBJ1-4,CASSFDRGSTNEKLFF,TGTGCCAGCAGCTTTGACAGGGGGTCAACTAATGAAAAACTGTTTTTT
once,TRBV4-1,NA,TRBJ2-6,CASSQDRSSGANVLTF,TGCGCCAGCAGCCAAGACAGGTCGTCTGGGGCCAACGTCCTGACTTTC
once,TRBV3-1/TRBV3-2,NA,TRBJ1-1,CASSQAGLEAFF,TGTGCCAGCAGCCAAGCGGGGCTTGAAGCTTTCTTT